The 13 T cell receptor beta chains listed next were all sequenced from one sample in a study of blood T cell repertoires in COVID-19 (dated by TCRdb to about 2020). Library creation used the immunoSEQ multiplex PCR assay. Drawn from immuneACCESS, this table holds only the in-frame rearrangements with V and J called that TCRdb kept. Clones are partly lost; checked studies trace under half to an unresolved V gene and leave the rest unexplained. Across this sample there are over 35,000 clones, with 80% to 90% seen only once. About 4% of the sample is in the top ten clones. Sequencing used peripheral blood. The origin of the receptors is a man aged 35-49 years with COVID-19, enrolled during active disease.

The genes are TRBV19 and TRBJ1-2; D call uncertain. CDR1 LNHDA and CDR2 SQIVND come from the germline V gene (reference sequence). V was trimmed by 5 bases and J by 4 bases, leaving 17 bases between them. The CDR3 runs 15 residues. As DNA, the CDR3 is TGTGCCAGTAGTTCCCACCCGGGTCTTCTCTATGGCTACACCTTC. Protein: CASSSHPGLLYGYTF.

The CDR3 spells CASSQERQGAREYGYTF. The CDR3 region has the DNA TGTGCCAGCAGCCAAGAACGTCAGGGGGCGCGTGAGTATGGCTACACCTTC. The chain uses TRBV4-2 and TRBJ1-2, with TRBD1 matching over 8 bases. V lost 0 bases, J lost 5 bases, and 11 bases stayed unmatched. Germline values: CDR1 LGHNA, CDR2 YNFKEQ. This CDR3 is built from 17 residues.

With respect to this clone: The junction does not match germline at one end; this may be a read error. This chain links TRBV7-7 with TRBJ2-1; TRBD2 agrees at 8 bases. Germline V gives CDR1 SSHAT, CDR2 FNYEAQ (reference sequence). The CDR3 runs to 16 residues. The CDR3 is CASSLVDAGGVGEQFF. CDR3 nucleotides: TGTGCTAGCAGCTTAGTTGATGCGGGGGGAGTAGGAGAGCAGTTCTTC.

The chain couples TRBV6-1 to TRBJ2-1; D perhaps matches TRBD1 (7 bases). V lost 3 bases, J lost 5 bases, and 20 bases lay in between. The CDR3 length is 17 residues. Germline CDR1 MNHNS, CDR2 SASEGT. Here the CDR3 DNA reads TGTGCCAGCAGTGACCGTCGCAGGGGGGATTGGAACAATGAGCAGTTCTTC. This codes for CASSDRRRGDWNNEQFF.

This chain uses TRBV23-1 with TRBJ2-1; possible D gene TRBD2, 6 bases. TRBV23-1 is designated an ORF whose function remains uncertain. Trimming removed 6 bases from V and 4 bases from J, with 16 bases in between. There are 15 residues in the CDR3. CDR3 amino acids: CASRPGTPYYNEQFF. The CDR3 region has the DNA TGCGCCAGCAGACCCGGGACTCCTTATTACAATGAGCAGTTCTTC.

This clone was found a few times. The J gene is TRBJ1-4, the V gene TRBV2; maybe TRBD1 (6 bases). The CDR3 extends over 16 amino acids. Trimming shortened V by 7 bases and J by 7 bases, and 22 bases separated the two germline ends. Per germline, CDR1 SNHLY and CDR2 FYNNEI. The CDR3 loop is CASTRDIPARGEKLFF. The DNA for the CDR3 is TGTGCCAGCACCCGGGACATACCTGCGCGAGGTGAAAAACTGTTTTTT.

The chain uses TRBV6-5 and TRBJ2-7, with TRBD2 identical over 10 bases. The V segment lost 5 bases and the J segment 7 bases; nucleotides outside the gene matches: 5. The V gene's germline CDR1 is MNHEY and CDR2 SVGAGI. The CDR3 is 13 residues long. For the CDR3, the DNA is TGTGCCAGCAGTCCCAGCGGGGGGGGAGAGCAGTACTTC. Amino acid sequence: CASSPSGGGEQYF.

This clone was picked up a small number of times. This chain joins TRBV6-1 and TRBJ2-7; 11 bases fit TRBD2. The V segment lost 2 bases and the J segment 6 bases; nucleotides outside the gene matches: 9. From germline, CDR1 is MNHNS and CDR2 SASEGT. This CDR3 has 16 amino acids. The CDR3 protein is CASSESVLAGVPEQYF. The DNA of the CDR3 is TGTGCCAGCAGTGAATCAGTACTAGCGGGAGTTCCCGAGCAGTACTTC.

The rearrangement links TRBV6-6 to TRBJ1-5; TRBD1 agrees at 7 bases. Germline CDR1 is MNHNY and CDR2 is SVGAGI (reference sequence). CDR3 length: 16 amino acids. J was trimmed by 1 base and V by 6 bases; bases with no gene match: 9. The CDR3 spells CASRATGLGSNQPQHF. As DNA, the CDR3 is TGTGCCAGCAGGGCGACAGGGCTCGGAAGCAATCAGCCCCAGCATTTT.

The V gene is TRBV5-4, the J gene TRBJ2-7; D is ambiguous. CDR1 is SGHNT and CDR2 is YYREEE in the germline V gene (reference sequence). Trimming took off 4 bases at V and 2 bases at J, with 13 bases between the two ends. The CDR3 is made up of 14 amino acids. The CDR3 DNA reads TGTGCCAGCAGCGTTTGGGCTCATCCCTACGAGCAGTACTTC. Translation gives CASSVWAHPYEQYF.

This chain connects TRBV5-5 to TRBJ1-1; perhaps TRBD1 as D (5 bases). The CDR3 loop spans 15 amino acids. Trimming cost V 0 bases and J 0 bases, with 9 bases left between them. Germline V gene lookup returns CDR1 SGHKS and CDR2 YYEKEE (reference sequence). The CDR3 sequence: CASSLAPGMNTEAFF. The CDR3, as DNA: TGTGCCAGCAGCTTGGCCCCAGGGATGAACACTGAAGCTTTCTTT.

This chain connects TRBV11-2 to TRBJ2-7; tentative D call: TRBD2 (5 bases). This CDR3 contains 15 residues. V shed 1 base and J shed 0 bases, with 10 bases lying between them. Germline V gene lookup returns CDR1 SGHAT and CDR2 FQNNGV. The CDR3 bases are TGTGCCAGCAGCTTAGGAGGGCGTTCCTCCTACGAGCAGTACTTC. Translating it yields CASSLGGRSSYEQYF.

The CDR3 reads CASSPDSTTGNTIYF. The CDR3 DNA reads as TGTGCCAGCTCACCAGACTCCACTACTGGAAACACCATATATTTT. This sequence joins TRBV18 and TRBJ1-3; unclear D gene. Trimming took 2 bases from V and 2 from J, leaving 10 bases between them. Germline V gives CDR1 KGHSH, CDR2 LQKENI. The CDR3 runs 15 residues.